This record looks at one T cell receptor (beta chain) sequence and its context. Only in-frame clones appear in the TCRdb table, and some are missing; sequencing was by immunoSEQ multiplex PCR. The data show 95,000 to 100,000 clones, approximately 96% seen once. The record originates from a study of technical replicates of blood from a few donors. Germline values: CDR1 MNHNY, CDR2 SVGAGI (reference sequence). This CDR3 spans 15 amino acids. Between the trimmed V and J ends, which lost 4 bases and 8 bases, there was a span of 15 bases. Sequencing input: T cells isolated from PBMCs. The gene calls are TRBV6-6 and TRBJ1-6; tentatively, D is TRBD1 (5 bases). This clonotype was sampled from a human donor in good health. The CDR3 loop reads CASSSPQGMDSPLHF. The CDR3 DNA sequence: TGTGCCAGCAGTTCACCTCAGGGCATGGATTCACCCCTCCACTTT.